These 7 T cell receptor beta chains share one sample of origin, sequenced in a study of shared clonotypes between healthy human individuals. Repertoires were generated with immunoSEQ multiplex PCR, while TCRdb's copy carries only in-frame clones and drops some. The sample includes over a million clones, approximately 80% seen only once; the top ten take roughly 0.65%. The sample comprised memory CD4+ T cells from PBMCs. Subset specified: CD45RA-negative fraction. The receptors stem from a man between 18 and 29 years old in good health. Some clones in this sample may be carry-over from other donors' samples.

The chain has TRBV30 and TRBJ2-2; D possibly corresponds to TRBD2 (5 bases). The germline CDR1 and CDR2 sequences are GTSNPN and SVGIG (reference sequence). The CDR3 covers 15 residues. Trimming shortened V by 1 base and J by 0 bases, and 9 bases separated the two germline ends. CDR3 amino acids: CAWSGAGTNTGELFF. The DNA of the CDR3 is TGTGCCTGGAGTGGGGCGGGCACGAACACCGGGGAGCTGTTTTTT.

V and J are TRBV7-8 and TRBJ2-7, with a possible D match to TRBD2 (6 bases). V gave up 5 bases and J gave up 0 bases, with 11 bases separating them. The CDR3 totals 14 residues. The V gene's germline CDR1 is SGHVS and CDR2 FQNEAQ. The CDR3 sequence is CASSRRRDSYEQYF. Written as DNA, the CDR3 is TGTGCCAGCAGCCGCAGGCGGGACTCCTACGAGCAGTACTTC. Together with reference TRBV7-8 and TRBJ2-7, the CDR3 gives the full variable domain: GAGVSQSPRYKVAKRGQDVALRCDPISGHVSLFWYQQALGQGPEFLTYFQNEAQLDKSGLPSDRFFAERPEGSVSTLKIQRTQQEDSAVYLCASSRRRDSYEQYFGPGTRLTVT.

The CDR3 region is CASSSGRQLEAFF. The CDR3 nucleotides read TGTGCCAGCAGCTCCGGGAGACAGCTTGAAGCTTTCTTT. The J gene is TRBJ1-1, the V gene TRBV7-3; tentative D call: TRBD1 (5 bases). The V gene's germline CDR1 is SGHTA and CDR2 FQGTGA. The CDR3 is 13 amino acids. The germline V and J ends were trimmed by 4 bases and 7 bases, with 13 bases remaining between them.

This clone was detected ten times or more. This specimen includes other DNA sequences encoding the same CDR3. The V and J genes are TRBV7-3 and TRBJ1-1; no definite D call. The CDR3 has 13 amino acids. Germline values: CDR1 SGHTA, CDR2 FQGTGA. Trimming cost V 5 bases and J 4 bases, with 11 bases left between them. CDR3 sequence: CASSSFGSTEAFF. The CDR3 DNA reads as TGTGCCAGCAGCAGTTTCGGGTCCACTGAAGCTTTCTTT.

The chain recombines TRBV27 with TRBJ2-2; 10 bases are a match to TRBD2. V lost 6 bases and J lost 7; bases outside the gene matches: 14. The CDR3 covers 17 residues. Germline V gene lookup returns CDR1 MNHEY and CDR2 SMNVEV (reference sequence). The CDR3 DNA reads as TGTGCCAGCAGGAGCCCCTACGAAGCGGGAGGGTACGGGGAGCTGTTTTTT. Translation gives CASRSPYEAGGYGELFF.

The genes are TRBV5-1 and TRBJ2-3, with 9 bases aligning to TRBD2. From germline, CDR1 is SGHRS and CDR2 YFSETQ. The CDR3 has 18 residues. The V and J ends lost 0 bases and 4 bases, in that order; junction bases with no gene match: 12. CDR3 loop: CASSLAVASGKGADTQYF. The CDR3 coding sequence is TGCGCCAGCAGCTTGGCCGTGGCTAGCGGGAAAGGCGCAGATACGCAGTATTTT.

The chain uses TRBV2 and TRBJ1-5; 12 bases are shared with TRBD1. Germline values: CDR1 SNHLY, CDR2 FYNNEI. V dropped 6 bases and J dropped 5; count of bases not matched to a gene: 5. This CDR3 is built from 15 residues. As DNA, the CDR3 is TGTGCCAGCAGCGGGACAGGGGGCTGGGATCAGCCCCAGCATTTT. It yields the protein CASSGTGGWDQPQHF.